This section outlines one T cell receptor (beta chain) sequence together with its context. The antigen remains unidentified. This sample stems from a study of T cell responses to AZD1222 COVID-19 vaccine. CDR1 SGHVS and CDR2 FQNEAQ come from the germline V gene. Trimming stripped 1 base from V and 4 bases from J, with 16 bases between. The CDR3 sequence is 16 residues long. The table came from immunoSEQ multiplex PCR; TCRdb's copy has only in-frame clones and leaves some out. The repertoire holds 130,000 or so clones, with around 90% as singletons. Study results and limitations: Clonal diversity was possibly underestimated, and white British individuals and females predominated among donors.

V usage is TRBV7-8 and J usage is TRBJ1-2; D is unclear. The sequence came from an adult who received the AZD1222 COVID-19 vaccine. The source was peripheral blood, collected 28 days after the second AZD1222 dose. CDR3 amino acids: CASSLEGPGRLYGYTF. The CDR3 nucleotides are TGTGCCAGCAGCTTAGAGGGTCCTGGACGGCTCTATGGCTACACCTTC.